The 26 T cell receptor beta chains in this list originate from one sample, sequenced in a study of identical twins (dated by TCRdb to the mid-2010s). Receptor amplification or capture employed 5' RACE. Sequencing instrument: Illumina HiSeq 2000. The public reads were quality trimmed at Q25 with fastp and then assembled into clones with MiXCR by TCRdb, keeping productive beta chains. Rows are unified per CDR3 protein, each entry keeping the most common DNA and genes. The sample table shows more than 1.5 million distinct CDR3 sequences, and under 35% are seen once. Of the sample, 0.27% is held by the ten largest clones. Sequenced sample: cord blood. Receptor source: a newborn girl in good health.

The chain combines TRBV2 with TRBJ1-1, with 8 bases fitting TRBD1. V trimming: 8 bases; J trimming: 11 bases; junction bases outside the gene matches: 7. Germline-derived CDR1 and CDR2 are SNHLY and FYNNEI. There are 11 residues in the CDR3. The CDR3 here is CASGLGDRAFF. The CDR3, as DNA: TGTGCCAGCGGCTTGGGGGACAGGGCTTTCTTT.

The chain carries TRBV12-3 or TRBV12-4 and TRBJ1-2; D unclear. The V end was cut by 6 bases, the J end by 3 bases, with 23 bases between. The CDR3 extends over 17 amino acids. For the CDR3, the DNA is TGTGCCAGCAGGCAGAGCCTCGGTGCCCCAACACACTATGGCTACACCTTC. Its translation: CASRQSLGAPTHYGYTF.

Concerning this clonotype itself: Possible read error: a much larger clone is one base away. The chain is built from TRBV10-3 and TRBJ2-3, with a possible D match to TRBD2 (6 bases). CDR1 and CDR2 from the germline V gene are ENHRY and SYGVKD. The CDR3 has 15 amino acids. V lost 6 bases and J lost 2, with 15 bases in between. CDR3 coding DNA: TGTGCCATCAGGGGGGAGGCTCTTAACACAGATACGCAGTATTTT. It codes for CAIRGEALNTDTQYF.

The gene calls are TRBV20-1 and TRBJ1-6; possible D gene TRBD1, 6 bases. Germline loops: CDR1 DFQATT, CDR2 SNEGSKA (reference sequence). The CDR3 contains 11 residues. Between the trimmed V and J ends, which lost 4 bases and 9 bases, there was a span of 7 bases. This CDR3 is CSATGVSPLHF. CDR3 sequence (DNA): TGCAGTGCTACAGGGGTTTCACCCCTCCACTTT.

This clonotype was seen a few times. The chain carries TRBV29-1 and TRBJ2-5, with 9 bases matching TRBD2. The CDR3 totals 13 residues. V was pared by 4 bases and J by 5 bases, with 5 bases of the junction left unmatched. The V gene's germline CDR1 is SQVTM and CDR2 ANQGSEA. The CDR3 loop is CSVAAGGSETQYF. For the CDR3, the DNA is TGCAGCGTTGCAGCGGGAGGTTCCGAGACCCAGTACTTC.

This chain joins TRBV5-1 and TRBJ2-7; D is undetermined. Germline CDR1 reads SGHRS; CDR2 reads YFSETQ. Trimming pared 4 bases from V and 3 bases from J, leaving 17 bases between. This CDR3 region has 15 residues. The CDR3 is CASSPRSAVLYEQYF. CDR3 nucleotide sequence: TGCGCCAGCAGCCCGCGAAGCGCGGTCCTCTACGAGCAGTACTTC.

A single count supports this clonotype. This chain joins TRBV11-3 and TRBJ2-5, with 7 bases lining up with TRBD2. The V and J ends lost 6 bases and 11 bases, in that order; junction bases with no gene match: 12. CDR3 length: 13 amino acids. The germline V gene has CDR1 SGHNT and CDR2 YENEEA. CDR3 sequence reads: CASSRTSPGEQYF. The CDR3 nucleotides read TGTGCCAGCAGTCGGACTAGTCCGGGTGAGCAGTACTTC.

J is TRBJ2-3 and V is TRBV12-3 or TRBV12-4; 10 nucleotides align to TRBD2. CDR3 length: 15 residues. V lost 6 bases, J lost 4 bases, and 7 bases stayed unmatched. The CDR3 is CASSRSGGSADTQYF. CDR3 DNA sequence: TGTGCCAGCAGCCGTAGCGGGGGGAGCGCAGATACGCAGTATTTT.

The J gene is TRBJ2-2, the V gene TRBV12-3 or TRBV12-4, with 10 bases matching TRBD2. With 5 bases clipped from V and 6 bases from J, the junction kept 6 bases outside the gene matches. The CDR3 has 15 amino acids. In DNA form, the CDR3 reads TGTGCCAGCAGTCCCGGGACTAGCGATCCCGGGGAGCTGTTTTTT. As protein: CASSPGTSDPGELFF.

This clonotype was seen a few times. The chain has TRBV5-5 and TRBJ2-7, with D possibly TRBD1 on 5 matching bases. CDR1 SGHKS and CDR2 YYEKEE come from the germline V gene (reference sequence). The CDR3 consists of 15 residues. Trimming shortened V by 2 bases and J by 1 base, and 13 bases separated the two germline ends. The CDR3 sequence: CASSFPWQGSYEQYF. For the CDR3, the DNA is TGTGCCAGCAGCTTTCCCTGGCAGGGATCCTACGAGCAGTACTTC.

The chain carries TRBV6-1 and TRBJ2-3; D is uncertain. V was shortened by 1 base and J by 5 bases, with 10 bases between the two germline ends. The length of the CDR3 is 14 residues. The germline V gene has CDR1 MNHNS and CDR2 SASEGT. The CDR3 is CASSEVGPQDTQYF. As DNA, the CDR3 is TGTGCCAGCAGTGAAGTAGGGCCTCAAGATACGCAGTATTTT.

The chain recombines TRBV5-1 with TRBJ2-1, with D uncertain. CDR1 is SGHRS and CDR2 is YFSETQ in the germline V gene. V dropped 4 bases and J dropped 4 bases, with 15 bases sitting between them. CDR3 size: 15 residues. The DNA of the CDR3 is TGCGCCAGCAGCCGCCGATATAGTACATACAATGAGCAGTTCTTC. The encoded protein is CASSRRYSTYNEQFF.

A few counts support this clonotype. J is TRBJ2-1 and V is TRBV7-2; 12 bases map to TRBD2. Per germline, CDR1 SGHTA and CDR2 FQGNSA. Germline trimming cut 1 base from V and 9 bases from J; bases unmatched to any gene: 4. CDR3 length: 15 amino acids. The CDR3, as DNA: TGTGCCAGCAGCTTAGGGACTAGCGGGAACGGTGAGCAGTTCTTC. Its translation is CASSLGTSGNGEQFF.

J is TRBJ2-5 and V is TRBV19, with a possible D match to TRBD1 (7 bases). V shed 3 bases and J shed 11 bases, with 16 bases lying between them. The V gene's germline CDR1 is LNHDA and CDR2 SQIVND (reference sequence). CDR3 size: 13 residues. The chain's CDR3 is CASSMRQGGEQYF. In DNA, the CDR3 is TGTGCCAGTAGTATGAGACAGGGAGGAGAGCAGTACTTC. Complete variable domain (other parts from reference TRBV19 and TRBJ2-5): DGGITQSPKYLFRKEGQNVTLSCEQNLNHDAMYWYRQDPGQGLRLIYYSQIVNDFQKGDIAEGYSVSREKKESFPLTVTSAQKNPTAFYLCASSMRQGGEQYFGPGTRLLVL.

The chain uses TRBV5-1 and TRBJ1-4; D call uncertain. Germline assignment: CDR1 SGHRS and CDR2 YFSETQ. V dropped 2 bases and J dropped 3 bases, with 8 bases sitting between them. The CDR3 loop spans 14 amino acids. The CDR3: CASSFVGSNEKLFF. CDR3 sequence (DNA): TGCGCCAGCAGCTTCGTGGGGTCTAATGAAAAACTGTTTTTT.

On this clonotype: At one end the junction does not follow the germline gene, possibly because of a read error. The chain links TRBV4-2 to TRBJ2-7; 10 nucleotides align to TRBD1. TRBJ2-5 explains the end of the DNA better; the J call may be wrong. The germline CDR1 and CDR2 sequences are LGHNA and YNFKEQ. The CDR3 is made up of 18 amino acids. CDR3 coding DNA: TGTGCCTGCAGCCAACCTACTGCCCCGACAGGGGGCACGGAGACCCAGTACTTC. Amino acid sequence: CACSQPTAPTGGTETQYF.

This sequence joins TRBV7-2 and TRBJ1-1; TRBD1 agrees at 9 bases. Losses at the gene ends were 4 bases for V and 5 bases for J; bases not matched to a gene: 5. The germline V gene has CDR1 SGHTA and CDR2 FQGNSA. CDR3 length: 14 residues. The CDR3 here is CASSSLQGATEAFF. CDR3 in DNA: TGTGCCAGCAGCTCACTACAGGGGGCTACTGAAGCTTTCTTT.

This clonotype occurred a few times. The chain recombines TRBV2 with TRBJ1-2; weak D call: TRBD1 (5 bases). Trimming shortened V by 3 bases and J by 7 bases, and 9 bases separated the two germline ends. CDR3 length: 12 amino acids. Germline V gives CDR1 SNHLY, CDR2 FYNNEI. In DNA, the CDR3 is TGTGCCAGCAGTGATCACGGGGGTGGCTACACCTTC. It yields the protein CASSDHGGGYTF.

In its sample, this clonotype was seen a few times. V is TRBV29-1 and J is TRBJ2-3, with TRBD2 identical over 8 bases. CDR1 and CDR2 from the germline V gene are SQVTM and ANQGSEA. The CDR3 is made up of 13 amino acids. J gave up 9 bases and V 4 bases, and 9 bases lay outside the gene matches. The CDR3 sequence: CSVASSGRLTQYF. In DNA, the CDR3 is TGCAGCGTTGCTTCTAGCGGGCGACTGACGCAGTATTTT.

The CDR3 DNA sequence: TGCGCCAGCAGCTTGGAGGGGACAGGGGACCCTGAAGCTTTCTTT. It specifies CASSLEGTGDPEAFF. This chain connects TRBV5-1 to TRBJ1-1, with 10 bases matching TRBD1. This CDR3 is built from 15 residues. V lost 0 bases, J lost 6 bases, and 5 bases stayed unmatched. Germline CDR1 SGHRS, CDR2 YFSETQ.

The J gene is TRBJ2-7, the V gene TRBV30; D possibly corresponds to TRBD1 (6 bases). This CDR3 has 13 residues. CDR1 is GTSNPN, CDR2 SVGIG, per germline (reference sequence). The V and J ends lost 0 bases and 2 bases respectively, with 8 bases between them. Here the CDR3 DNA reads TGTGCCTGGAGTGTACACAGGGCCTACGAGCAGTACTTC. Residues: CAWSVHRAYEQYF. Variable domain in full (rest from reference TRBV30 and TRBJ2-7): SQTIHQWPATLVQPVGSPLSLECTVEGTSNPNLYWYRQAAGRGLQLLFYSVGIGQISSEVPQNLSASRPQDRQFILSSKKLLLSDSGFYLCAWSVHRAYEQYFGPGTRLTVT.

The chain combines TRBV14 with TRBJ2-1; D unclear. The CDR3 contains 14 residues. Trimming left V 11 bases short and J 5 bases short, with 19 bases between. Looked up from germline, CDR1 is SGHDN and CDR2 is FVKESK. CDR3 sequence (DNA): TGTGCCTGCGCGGATTCTAGAGCGCACAATGAGCAGTTCTTC. The encoded protein is CACADSRAHNEQFF.

The chain links TRBV24-1 to TRBJ2-3; D uncertain. Germline V CDR1 and CDR2: KGHDR, SFDVKD. The V gene lost 3 bases and the J gene lost 7 bases, with 10 bases spanning the gap. This CDR3 is 13 amino acids long. The CDR3 DNA reads TGTGCCACCAGTGATCCCACCGGCAATACGCAGTATTTT. Its translation is CATSDPTGNTQYF.

In its sample, this clonotype was seen a few times. The chain couples TRBV24-1 to TRBJ2-1, with 8 bases fitting TRBD2. J lost 0 bases, V lost 2 bases, and 5 bases had no gene match. This CDR3 contains 17 residues. In germline, CDR1 is KGHDR, CDR2 SFDVKD. The CDR3 DNA reads TGTGCCACCAGTGATTCCTCCGGGACTAGCTCCTACAATGAGCAGTTCTTC. This sequence encodes CATSDSSGTSSYNEQFF.

Concerning this clonotype: A read error may be the cause here, since a much bigger clone is one base away. V usage is TRBV10-3 and J usage is TRBJ2-5, with D unclear. Gene TRBJ2-1 matches the end of the DNA better, so the J call may be wrong. The germline V gene has CDR1 ENHRY and CDR2 SYGVKD. The CDR3 covers 14 residues. CDR3: CAISDPGLQETQFF. CDR3 sequence (DNA): TGTGCCATCAGTGACCCGGGCCTTCAAGAGACCCAGTTCTTC.

This clonotype was seen ten or more times. The junction departs from the called germline gene at one end, perhaps through a read error. The V call is TRBV7-2, the J call TRBJ1-1; D gene uncertain. The CDR3 length is 14 residues. The germline V gene has CDR1 SGHTA and CDR2 FQGNSA. The CDR3 bases are TGCGCCAGCAGCTTGAGAGACGGGAACACTGAAGCTTTCTTT. Protein product: CASSLRDGNTEAFF. Combining the CDR3 with reference TRBV7-2 and TRBJ1-1 gives the whole variable domain GAGVSQSPSNKVTEKGKDVELRCDPISGHTALYWYRQSLGQGLEFLIYFQGNSAPDKSGLPSDRFSAERTGGSVSTLTIQRTQQEDSAVYLCASSLRDGNTEAFFGQGTRLTVV.